The table lists the clone carrying this TCR beta chain with many counts. What it binds is unknown. This sample was taken from a study of T cells in Graves' hyperthyroidism and ophthalmopathy. Trimming pared 6 bases from V and 7 bases from J, leaving 13 bases between. Germline CDR1 reads MNHEY; CDR2 reads SMNVEV (reference sequence). The CDR3 spans 13 residues. Regions amplified from RNA transcripts were the TCR beta CDR3 regions. HTBI primers were the set used in a first-round RT-PCR of the TCR CDR3. TCRdb called the multiplex PCR reads again in MiXCR, with one record for every CDR3 protein. The table records 360,000 or so distinct CDR3 sequences, roughly 20% of them present only once. Study-level points and caveats: Blood shared most expanded thyroid clonotypes above 0.001.

The sequencing input was blood. This sequence joins TRBV27 and TRBJ1-5; possible D gene TRBD1, 5 bases. The receptor was isolated from a woman between 40 and 55 years old with Graves' ophthalmopathy. Here the CDR3 reads CASRARRDQPQHF. The DNA of the CDR3 is TGTGCCAGCAGGGCGAGGAGGGACCAGCCCCAGCATTTT.